This TCR beta chain was recorded in a study of T-cell memory formation after mild COVID-19. This CDR3 region has 15 residues. V lost 3 bases to trimming and J lost 4 bases, with 15 bases between them. Germline V gene lookup returns CDR1 ENHRY and CDR2 SYGVKD. TCRdb passed the 5' RACE reads through MiXCR, listing each CDR3 protein once. The table records 500,000 to 650,000 distinct CDR3 sequences, roughly 20% of them present only once. The TCR comes from an adult woman who had mild COVID-19 (a few samples of this study predate the infection). Cell type and time point are not known. Sequencing was done on a sample of PBMCs or a T cell subset sorted from them (not recorded which). The rearrangement links TRBV10-3 to TRBJ2-5, with unresolved D. CDR3 loop: CAISDKGIGAETQYF. Written as DNA, the CDR3 is TGTGCCATCAGTGATAAGGGAATTGGCGCAGAGACCCAGTACTTC.